Listed here are 16 T cell receptor beta chains from one sample, sequenced in a study of blood T cell repertoires in COVID-19. The assay was immunoSEQ multiplex PCR, and TCRdb's table has in-frame clones only and misses some. Of more than 95,000 clones in the sample, around nine tenths were seen once. What was sequenced was peripheral blood. The source of these receptors is a human donor in a cohort sampled during active COVID-19.

V usage is TRBV7-9 and J usage is TRBJ2-5; TRBD2 matches at 7 bases. The CDR3 length is 18 residues. After removal of 5 bases from V and 6 bases from J, the junction contained 21 bases not matched to a gene. Germline CDR1 and CDR2: SEHNR and FQNEAQ (reference sequence). CDR3 protein: CASSPPRAGLTIEKTQYF. The DNA for the CDR3 is TGTGCCAGCAGCCCCCCCCGAGCGGGGCTTACGATCGAGAAGACCCAGTACTTC.

The chain has TRBV9 and TRBJ1-4; 10 bases fit TRBD1. Germline V lookup: CDR1 SGDLS, CDR2 YYNGEE. The CDR3 has 13 residues. V was pared by 3 bases and J by 11 bases, with 4 bases of the junction left unmatched. The CDR3: CASSGGQGDKLFF. The CDR3 DNA is TGTGCCAGCAGCGGAGGACAGGGGGATAAACTGTTTTTT.

The rearrangement links TRBV6-2 or TRBV6-3 to TRBJ2-2; 12 bases align to TRBD2. Looked up from germline, CDR1 is MNHEY and CDR2 is SVGEGT. CDR3 length: 17 residues. Trimming at V came to 1 base and at J to 3 bases, leaving 3 bases not matched to a gene. The CDR3 is CASSYWTSGVHTGELFF. CDR3 coding DNA: TGTGCCAGCAGTTACTGGACTAGCGGGGTGCACACCGGGGAGCTGTTTTTT.

DNA of the CDR3: TGTGCCAGCAGCCGCTCAGGCACTAATGAAAAACTGTTTTTT. Its translation is CASSRSGTNEKLFF. The genes are TRBV5-8 and TRBJ1-4; D unresolved. Germline values: CDR1 SGHTS, CDR2 YDEGEE. CDR3 size: 14 residues. The V gene lost 4 bases and the J gene lost 2 bases, with 9 bases spanning the gap.

The gene calls are TRBV2 and TRBJ1-2, with D uncertain. CDR3 length: 13 amino acids. The germline CDR1 and CDR2 sequences are SNHLY and FYNNEI. V gave up 6 bases and J gave up 2 bases, with 10 bases separating them. The CDR3 is CASRYSRNYGYTF. The CDR3 bases are TGTGCCAGCAGATACAGTAGGAACTATGGCTACACCTTC.

V usage is TRBV18 and J usage is TRBJ2-7, with D uncertain. The CDR3 sequence is 12 residues long. V shed 5 bases and J shed 7 bases, with 12 bases lying between them. Per the germline V gene, CDR1 is KGHSH and CDR2 is LQKENI. CDR3 sequence: CASSNSALEQYF. The CDR3, as DNA: TGTGCCAGCTCAAACTCTGCCTTGGAGCAGTACTTC. Based on the CDR3 plus reference TRBV18 and TRBJ2-7, the full variable domain is NAGVMQNPRHLVRRRGQEARLRCSPMKGHSHVYWYRQLPEEGLKFMVYLQKENIIDESGMPKERFSAEFPKEGPSILRIQQVVRGDSAAYFCASSNSALEQYFGPGTRLTVT.

V and J are TRBV28 and TRBJ1-2; D gene ambiguous. The CDR3 runs 15 residues. The V and J ends lost 3 bases and 5 bases respectively, with 16 bases between them. CDR1 MDHEN and CDR2 SYDVKM come from the germline V gene. This CDR3 reads CASSLLVAPGYGYTF. CDR3 in DNA: TGTGCCAGCAGTTTGTTGGTAGCGCCGGGGTATGGCTACACCTTC.

The chain couples TRBV2 to TRBJ2-1; D perhaps matches TRBD2 (5 bases). V lost 4 bases and J lost 3, with 22 bases in between. Germline V gene data show CDR1 as SNHLY and CDR2 as FYNNEI. This CDR3 comprises 18 residues. The CDR3 coding sequence is TGTGCCAGCAGTGGGGCGCAGATTGACTACTCCGGCTACAATGAGCAGTTCTTC. Its translation is CASSGAQIDYSGYNEQFF.

The genes are TRBV4-2 and TRBJ2-5, with 7 positions matching TRBD2. CDR3 length: 16 amino acids. V shed 0 bases and J 4 bases; nucleotides not matched to a gene: 8. Per germline, CDR1 LGHNA and CDR2 YNFKEQ. CDR3 in amino acids: CASSQDLQGGRETQYF. CDR3 DNA sequence: TGTGCCAGCAGCCAAGACCTCCAGGGAGGGAGAGAGACCCAGTACTTC.

This clone was detected once. V usage is TRBV6-4 and J usage is TRBJ2-1, with 10 positions matching TRBD2. Trimming took 3 bases from V and 8 from J; bases not matched to a gene: 4. The CDR3 consists of 14 residues. Germline values: CDR1 MRHNA, CDR2 SNTAGT. CDR3 DNA: TGTGCCAGCAGTGAGTCTAGCGGGAGCGATGAGCAGTTCTTC. Amino acids: CASSESSGSDEQFF.

The chain recombines TRBV7-9 with TRBJ2-5; 7 bases are a match to TRBD1. Germline CDR1 is SEHNR and CDR2 is FQNEAQ (reference sequence). With 5 bases clipped from V and 4 bases from J, the junction kept 10 bases outside the gene matches. The CDR3 extends over 15 amino acids. The CDR3 spells CASSPTGKIAETQYF. The CDR3 bases are TGTGCCAGCAGCCCGACAGGGAAGATAGCAGAGACCCAGTACTTC.

A single count supports this clone. The chain joins TRBV11-2 to TRBJ1-5; D ambiguous. CDR1 and CDR2 from the germline V gene are SGHAT and FQNNGV. The CDR3 spans 18 residues. Trimming stripped 4 bases from V and 7 bases from J, with 26 bases between. For the CDR3, the DNA is TGTGCCAGCAGCTGCTGGACTTGGGGTCTGTACCATCGGCAGCCCCAGCATTTT. As protein: CASSCWTWGLYHRQPQHF.

This chain uses TRBV3-1 (or the pseudogene TRBV3-2) with TRBJ2-3; 8 positions match TRBD2. This CDR3 is 19 amino acids long. The trim removed 0 bases at V and 5 bases at J, leaving 16 bases unmatched. Germline lookup yields CDR1 LGHDT and CDR2 YNNKEL (reference sequence). The CDR3 sequence is CASSQEFGLRGGLKDTQYF. The CDR3 nucleotides are TGTGCCAGCAGCCAAGAATTTGGCCTCCGGGGGGGCCTCAAAGATACGCAGTATTTT.

V usage is TRBV7-2 and J usage is TRBJ2-5, with D possibly being TRBD1 (5 bases). Germline V gives CDR1 SGHTA, CDR2 FQGNSA. The CDR3 sequence is 14 residues long. Deletions cut 2 bases from V and 1 base from J, with 8 bases between. This chain's CDR3 is CASSLRGPQETQYF. The CDR3 DNA follows: TGTGCCAGCAGCTTAAGGGGCCCCCAAGAGACCCAGTACTTC. The full variable domain, completed using reference TRBV7-2 and TRBJ2-5, is GAGVSQSPSNKVTEKGKDVELRCDPISGHTALYWYRQSLGQGLEFLIYFQGNSAPDKSGLPSDRFSAERTGGSVSTLTIQRTQQEDSAVYLCASSLRGPQETQYFGPGTRLLVL.

V gene TRBV6-5 combines with J gene TRBJ2-6; possible D gene TRBD1, 6 bases. The germline V and J ends were trimmed by 7 bases and 4 bases, with 8 bases remaining between them. CDR3 length equals 13 residues. From germline, CDR1 is MNHEY and CDR2 SVGAGI. This CDR3 reads CASNRAGANVLTF. For the CDR3, the DNA is TGTGCCAGCAACAGGGCCGGGGCCAACGTCCTGACTTTC.

This clone was observed a handful of times. The chain has TRBV7-3 and TRBJ1-3; D not resolved. With 2 bases removed from V and 0 bases from J, the gap between germline ends came to 11 bases. Germline CDR1 SGHTA, CDR2 FQGTGA. The CDR3 has 16 amino acids. The chain's CDR3 is CASSLLGVGSGNTIYF. The CDR3 DNA follows: TGTGCCAGCAGCTTACTAGGCGTAGGCTCTGGAAACACCATATATTTT.